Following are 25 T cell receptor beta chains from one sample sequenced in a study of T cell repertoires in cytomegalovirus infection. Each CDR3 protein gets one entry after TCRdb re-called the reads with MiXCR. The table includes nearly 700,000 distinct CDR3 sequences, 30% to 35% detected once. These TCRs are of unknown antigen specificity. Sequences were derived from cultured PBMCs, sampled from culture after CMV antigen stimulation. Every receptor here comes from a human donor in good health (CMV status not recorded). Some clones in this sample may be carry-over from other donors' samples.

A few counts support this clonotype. CDR3 in DNA: TGTGCCAGCAGCCACCGAGGGATCGCGCCCTCCGAGCAGTACTTC. Its translation is CASSHRGIAPSEQYF. V is TRBV4-2 and J is TRBJ2-7, with D maybe TRBD2 (5 bases). V lost 3 bases and J lost 6, with 18 bases in between. The CDR3 sequence is 15 residues long. Germline CDR1 and CDR2: LGHNA and YNFKEQ.

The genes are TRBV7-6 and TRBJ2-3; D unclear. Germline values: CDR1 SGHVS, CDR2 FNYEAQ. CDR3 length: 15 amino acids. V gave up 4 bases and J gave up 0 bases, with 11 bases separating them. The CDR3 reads CASSWTGQSTDTQYF. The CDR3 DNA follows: TGTGCCAGCAGCTGGACGGGCCAAAGCACAGATACGCAGTATTTT.

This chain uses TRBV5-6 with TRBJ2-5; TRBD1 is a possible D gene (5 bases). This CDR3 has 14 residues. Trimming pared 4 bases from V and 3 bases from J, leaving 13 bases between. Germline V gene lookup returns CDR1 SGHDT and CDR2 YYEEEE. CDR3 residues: CASSPLFREETQYF. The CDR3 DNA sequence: TGTGCCAGCAGCCCGCTTTTCAGGGAAGAGACCCAGTACTTC. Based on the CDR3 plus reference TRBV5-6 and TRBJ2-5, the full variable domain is DAGVTQSPTHLIKTRGQQVTLRCSPKSGHDTVSWYQQALGQGPQFIFQYYEEEERQRGNFPDRFSGHQFPNYSSELNVNALLLGDSALYLCASSPLFREETQYFGPGTRLLVL.

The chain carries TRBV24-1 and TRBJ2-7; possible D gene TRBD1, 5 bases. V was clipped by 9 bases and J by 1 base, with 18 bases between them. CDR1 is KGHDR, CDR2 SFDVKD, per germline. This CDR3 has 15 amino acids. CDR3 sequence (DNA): TGTGCCACCCTAAAAGATCAGGGAATTTCCTACGAGCAGTACTTC. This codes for CATLKDQGISYEQYF.

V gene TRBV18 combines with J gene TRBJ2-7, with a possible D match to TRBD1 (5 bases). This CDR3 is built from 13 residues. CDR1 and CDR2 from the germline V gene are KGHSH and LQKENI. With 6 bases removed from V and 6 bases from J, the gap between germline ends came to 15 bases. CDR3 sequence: CASSGAPTAEQYF. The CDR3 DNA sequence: TGTGCCAGCTCTGGGGCACCTACTGCCGAGCAGTACTTC.

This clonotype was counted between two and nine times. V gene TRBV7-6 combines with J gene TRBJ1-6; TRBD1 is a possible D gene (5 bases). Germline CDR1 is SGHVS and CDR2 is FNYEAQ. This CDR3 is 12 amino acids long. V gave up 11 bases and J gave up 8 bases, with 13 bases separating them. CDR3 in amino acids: CAPQGWDSPLHF. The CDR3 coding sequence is TGTGCCCCTCAGGGCTGGGATTCACCCCTCCACTTT.

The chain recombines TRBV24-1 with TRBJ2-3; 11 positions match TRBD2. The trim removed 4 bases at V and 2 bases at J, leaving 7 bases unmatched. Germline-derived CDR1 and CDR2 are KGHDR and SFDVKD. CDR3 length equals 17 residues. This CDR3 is CATSDPTSGVVTDTQYF. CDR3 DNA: TGTGCCACCAGTGACCCGACTAGCGGGGTAGTCACAGATACGCAGTATTTT.

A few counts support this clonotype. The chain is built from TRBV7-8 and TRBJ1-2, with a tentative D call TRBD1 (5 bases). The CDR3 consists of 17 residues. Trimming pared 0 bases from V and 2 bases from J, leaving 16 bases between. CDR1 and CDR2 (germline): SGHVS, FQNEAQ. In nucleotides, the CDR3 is TGTGCCAGCAGCTTAGCCCCGGCTAGGGACCCAAACTATGGCTACACCTTC. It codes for CASSLAPARDPNYGYTF. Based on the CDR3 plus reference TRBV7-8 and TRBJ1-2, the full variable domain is GAGVSQSPRYKVAKRGQDVALRCDPISGHVSLFWYQQALGQGPEFLTYFQNEAQLDKSGLPSDRFFAERPEGSVSTLKIQRTQQEDSAVYLCASSLAPARDPNYGYTFGSGTRLTVV.

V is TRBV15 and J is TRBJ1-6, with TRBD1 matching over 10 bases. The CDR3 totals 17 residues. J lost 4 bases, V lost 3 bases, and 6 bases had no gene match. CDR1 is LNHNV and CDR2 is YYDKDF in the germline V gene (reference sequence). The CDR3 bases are TGTGCCACCAGCAGGGGACAGGGGACTCGGTATAATTCACCCCTCCACTTT. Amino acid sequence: CATSRGQGTRYNSPLHF.

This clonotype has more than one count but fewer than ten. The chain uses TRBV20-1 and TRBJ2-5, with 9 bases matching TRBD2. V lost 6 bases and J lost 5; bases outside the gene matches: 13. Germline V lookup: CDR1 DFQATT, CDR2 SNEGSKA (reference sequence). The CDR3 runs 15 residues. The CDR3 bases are TGCAGTGCACTACGGGGCGGGGGGGCCTGGGAGACCCAGTACTTC. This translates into CSALRGGGAWETQYF.

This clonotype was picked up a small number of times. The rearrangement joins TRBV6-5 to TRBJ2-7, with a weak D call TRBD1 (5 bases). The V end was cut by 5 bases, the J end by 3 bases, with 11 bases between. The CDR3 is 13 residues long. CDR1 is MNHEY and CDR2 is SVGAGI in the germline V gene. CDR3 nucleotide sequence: TGTGCCAGCAGTCCCCGGACACTCTACGAGCAGTACTTC. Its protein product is CASSPRTLYEQYF.

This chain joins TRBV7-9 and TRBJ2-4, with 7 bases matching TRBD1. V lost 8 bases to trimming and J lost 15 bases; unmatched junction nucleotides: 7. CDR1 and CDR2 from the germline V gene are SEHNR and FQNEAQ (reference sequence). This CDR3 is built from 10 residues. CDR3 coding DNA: TGTGCCAGCGGACAGGTGATATTGTACTTC. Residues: CASGQVILYF.

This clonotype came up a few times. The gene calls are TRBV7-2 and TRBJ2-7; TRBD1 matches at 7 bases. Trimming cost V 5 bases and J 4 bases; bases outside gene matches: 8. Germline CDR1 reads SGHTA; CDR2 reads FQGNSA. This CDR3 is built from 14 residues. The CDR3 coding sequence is TGTGCCAGCAGCCGAGGGGGCGGATGGTACGAGCAGTACTTC. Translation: CASSRGGGWYEQYF.

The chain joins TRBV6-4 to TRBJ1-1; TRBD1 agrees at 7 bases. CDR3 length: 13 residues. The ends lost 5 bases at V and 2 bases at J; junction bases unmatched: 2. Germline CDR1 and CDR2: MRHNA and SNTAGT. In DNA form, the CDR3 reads TGTGCCAGCAGTACAGGGGAAAACACTGAAGCTTTCTTT. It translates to CASSTGENTEAFF.

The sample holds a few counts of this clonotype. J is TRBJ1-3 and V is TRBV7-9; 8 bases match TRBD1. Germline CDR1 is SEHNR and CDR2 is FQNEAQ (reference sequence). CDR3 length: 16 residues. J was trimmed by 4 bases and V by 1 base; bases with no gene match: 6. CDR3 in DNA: TGTGCCAGCAGCTTAGGACGGACAGGGAAAGGAAACACCATATATTTT. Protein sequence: CASSLGRTGKGNTIYF.

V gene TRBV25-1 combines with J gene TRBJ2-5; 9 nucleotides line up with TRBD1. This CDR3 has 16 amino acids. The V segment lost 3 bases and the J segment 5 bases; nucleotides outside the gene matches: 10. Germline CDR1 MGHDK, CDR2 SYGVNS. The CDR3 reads CASSDRRQGVVETQYF. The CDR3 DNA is TGTGCCAGCAGTGACCGAAGACAGGGGGTTGTGGAGACCCAGTACTTC.

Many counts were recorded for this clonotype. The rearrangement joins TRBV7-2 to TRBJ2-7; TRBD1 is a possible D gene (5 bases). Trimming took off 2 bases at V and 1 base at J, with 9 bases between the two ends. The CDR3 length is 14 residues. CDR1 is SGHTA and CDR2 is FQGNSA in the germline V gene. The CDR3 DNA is TGTGCCAGCAGCTTAAGTTCAGGGTCCTACGAGCAGTACTTC. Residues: CASSLSSGSYEQYF.

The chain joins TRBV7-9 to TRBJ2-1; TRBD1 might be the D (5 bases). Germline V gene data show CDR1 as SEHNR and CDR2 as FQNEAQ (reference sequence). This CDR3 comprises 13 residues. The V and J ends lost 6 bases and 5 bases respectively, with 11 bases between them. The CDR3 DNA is TGTGCCAGCAGTTATGACAGAAACAATGAGCAGTTCTTC. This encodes CASSYDRNNEQFF.

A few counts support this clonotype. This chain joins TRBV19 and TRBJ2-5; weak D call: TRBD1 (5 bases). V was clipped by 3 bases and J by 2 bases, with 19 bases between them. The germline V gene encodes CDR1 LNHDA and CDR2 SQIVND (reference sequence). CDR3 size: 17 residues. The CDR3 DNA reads TGTGCCAGTAGTATGCCCGCGCGACAGCCAGGACAAGAGACCCAGTACTTC. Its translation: CASSMPARQPGQETQYF.

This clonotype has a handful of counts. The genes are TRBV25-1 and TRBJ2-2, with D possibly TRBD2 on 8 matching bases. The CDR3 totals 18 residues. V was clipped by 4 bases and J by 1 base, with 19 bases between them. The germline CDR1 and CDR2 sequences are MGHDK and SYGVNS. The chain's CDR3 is CASSGTGQAGENTGELFF. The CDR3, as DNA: TGTGCCAGCAGTGGGACAGGCCAAGCGGGGGAGAACACCGGGGAGCTGTTTTTT.

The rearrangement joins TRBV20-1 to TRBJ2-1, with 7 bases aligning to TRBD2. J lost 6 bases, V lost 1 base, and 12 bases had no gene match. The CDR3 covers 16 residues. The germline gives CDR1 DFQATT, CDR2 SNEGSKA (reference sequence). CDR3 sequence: CSARGSRDYPVNEQFF. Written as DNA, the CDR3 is TGCAGTGCTAGAGGATCCCGGGACTACCCGGTCAATGAGCAGTTCTTC.

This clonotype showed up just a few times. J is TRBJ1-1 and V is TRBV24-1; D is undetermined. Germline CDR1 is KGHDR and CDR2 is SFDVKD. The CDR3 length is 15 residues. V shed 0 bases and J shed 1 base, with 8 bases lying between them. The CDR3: CATSDLRSGNTEAFF. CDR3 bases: TGTGCCACCAGTGATTTGAGGTCCGGGAACACTGAAGCTTTCTTT.

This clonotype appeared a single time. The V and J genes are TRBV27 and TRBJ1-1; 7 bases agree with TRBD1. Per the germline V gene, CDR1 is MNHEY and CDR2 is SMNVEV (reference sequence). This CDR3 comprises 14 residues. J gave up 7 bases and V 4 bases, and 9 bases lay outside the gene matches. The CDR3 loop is CASSSVGQVDEAFF. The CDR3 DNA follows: TGTGCCAGCAGTTCTGTCGGACAGGTAGATGAAGCTTTCTTT.

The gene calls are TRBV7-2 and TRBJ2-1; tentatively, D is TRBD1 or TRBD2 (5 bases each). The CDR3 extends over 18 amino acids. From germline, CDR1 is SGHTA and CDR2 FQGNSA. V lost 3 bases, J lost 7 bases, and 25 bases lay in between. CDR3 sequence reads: CASSFVGAPRYRGNEQFF. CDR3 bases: TGTGCCAGCAGCTTCGTAGGGGCCCCCAGGTATCGGGGAAATGAGCAGTTCTTC. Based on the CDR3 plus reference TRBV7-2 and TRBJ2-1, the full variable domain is GAGVSQSPSNKVTEKGKDVELRCDPISGHTALYWYRQSLGQGLEFLIYFQGNSAPDKSGLPSDRFSAERTGGSVSTLTIQRTQQEDSAVYLCASSFVGAPRYRGNEQFFGPGTRLTVL.

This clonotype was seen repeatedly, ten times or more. In DNA, the CDR3 is TGTGCCAGCAGCAAGACAGTCTCCTACGAGCAGTACTTC. Translated: CASSKTVSYEQYF. V and J are TRBV7-2 and TRBJ2-7, with a tentative D call TRBD1 (5 bases). The CDR3 consists of 13 residues. V gave up 5 bases and J gave up 0 bases, with 8 bases separating them. Germline values: CDR1 SGHTA, CDR2 FQGNSA.